These 5 T cell receptor beta chains originate from one sample sequenced in a study of T-cell memory formation after mild COVID-19. MiXCR, applied by TCRdb to the 5' RACE reads, yields one record per CDR3 protein. Of 300,000 to 350,000 distinct CDR3 sequences detected, roughly 13% appear once; the ten largest clones hold 20% to 25%. The specimen was PBMCs or a T cell subset sorted from them (not recorded which). These receptors all come from a man younger than 35 who had mild COVID-19 (a few samples of this study predate the infection). Cell type and time point are not known.

This clonotype was seen a handful of times. The J gene is TRBJ1-5, the V gene TRBV4-1; D is possibly TRBD1 (5 bases). V shed 1 base and J shed 7 bases, with 20 bases lying between them. This CDR3 spans 17 amino acids. Germline V gene data show CDR1 as MGHRA and CDR2 as YSYEKL. CDR3 sequence: CASSQGPPRQGRQPQHF. The CDR3 region has the DNA TGCGCCAGCAGCCAAGGCCCCCCTCGCCAGGGTAGACAGCCCCAGCATTTT.

This chain joins TRBV7-2 and TRBJ2-3, with D tentatively TRBD2 (6 bases). With 7 bases removed from V and 6 bases from J, the gap between germline ends came to 23 bases. The germline V gene has CDR1 SGHTA and CDR2 FQGNSA. The CDR3 length is 16 residues. The CDR3 sequence is CASNKNLALLYDTQYF. CDR3 nucleotide sequence: TGTGCCAGCAACAAAAACCTAGCGTTACTTTACGATACGCAGTATTTT.

This clonotype was counted only a few times. This rearrangement joins TRBV4-1 to TRBJ1-1, with D perhaps TRBD1 (5 bases). Deletions cut 3 bases from V and 3 bases from J, with 11 bases between. The CDR3 runs 14 residues. CDR1 and CDR2 (germline): MGHRA, YSYEKL. The CDR3 DNA reads TGCGCCAGCAGCCATGGCAGGGAGGACACTGAAGCTTTCTTT. Translation gives CASSHGREDTEAFF.

This clonotype was seen ten or more times. The chain employs TRBV10-3 and TRBJ2-1, with D perhaps TRBD1 (6 bases). This CDR3 comprises 12 residues. V was shortened by 4 bases and J by 9 bases, with 10 bases between the two germline ends. CDR1 is ENHRY and CDR2 is SYGVKD in the germline V gene. The CDR3 loop is CAISGDIFEQFF. In DNA, the CDR3 is TGTGCCATCAGTGGGGACATCTTTGAGCAGTTCTTC.

In this sample, this clonotype turned up many times. The J gene is TRBJ1-2, the V gene TRBV5-1; TRBD1 matches 8 bases. Germline loops: CDR1 SGHRS, CDR2 YFSETQ. V lost 4 bases and J lost 4; bases outside the gene matches: 6. CDR3 length equals 14 residues. The CDR3 nucleotides are TGCGCCAGCAGCATCGGGACAGGCATCTATGGCTACACCTTC. The encoded protein is CASSIGTGIYGYTF.